The present T cell receptor beta chain was sequenced within a study of T cells in Graves' hyperthyroidism and ophthalmopathy. Study-wide context: Any treatment followed the collection of peripheral blood at initial diagnosis.

CDR3 size: 13 residues. V shed 5 bases, J shed 12 bases, and the junction held 12 bases outside the gene matches. Germline V gene lookup returns CDR1 MNHEY and CDR2 SVGAGI. The sample holds many counts of this clonotype. Using RNA transcripts as the source, TCR beta CDR3 regions were amplified. The HTBI primer set was used in a first-round RT-PCR of the TCR CDR3. Using its own MiXCR run on the multiplex PCR reads, TCRdb lists one record per CDR3 protein. The data show around 340,000 distinct CDR3 sequences, around 18% seen once. V is TRBV6-5 and J is TRBJ2-7; 8 nucleotides align to TRBD1. The sample taken for sequencing was blood. The sequence was obtained from a woman aged 40 to 50 with Graves' ophthalmopathy. CDR3 in amino acids: CASSRDRRSVRYF. The CDR3 nucleotides read TGTGCCAGCAGTCGGGACAGGCGGTCCGTGCGGTACTTC.